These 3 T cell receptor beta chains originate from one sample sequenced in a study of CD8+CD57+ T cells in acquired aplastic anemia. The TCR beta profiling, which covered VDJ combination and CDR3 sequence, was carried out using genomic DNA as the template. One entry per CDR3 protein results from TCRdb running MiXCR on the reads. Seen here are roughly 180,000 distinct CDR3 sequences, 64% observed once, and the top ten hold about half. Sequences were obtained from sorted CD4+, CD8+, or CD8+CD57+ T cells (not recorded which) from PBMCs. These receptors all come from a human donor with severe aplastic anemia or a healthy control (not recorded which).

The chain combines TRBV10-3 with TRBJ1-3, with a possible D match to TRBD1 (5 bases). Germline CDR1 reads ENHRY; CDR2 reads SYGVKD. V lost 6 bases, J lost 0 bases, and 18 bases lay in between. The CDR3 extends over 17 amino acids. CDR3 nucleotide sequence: TGTGCCATCAGCGCAAGGGGCTTGCTGAGCTCTGGAAACACCATATATTTT. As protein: CAISARGLLSSGNTIYF.

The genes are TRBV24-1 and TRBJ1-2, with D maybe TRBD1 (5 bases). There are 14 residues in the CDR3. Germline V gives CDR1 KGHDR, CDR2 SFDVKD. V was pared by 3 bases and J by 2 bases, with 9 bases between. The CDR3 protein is CATSDPGPNYGYTF. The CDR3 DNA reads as TGTGCCACCAGTGATCCGGGACCCAACTATGGCTACACCTTC.

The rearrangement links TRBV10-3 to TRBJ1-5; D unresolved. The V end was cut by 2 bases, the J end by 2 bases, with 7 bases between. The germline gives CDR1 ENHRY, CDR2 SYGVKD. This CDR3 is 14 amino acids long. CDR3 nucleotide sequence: TGTGCCATCAGTGAGAAAAGGGGCAATCAGCCCCAGCATTTT. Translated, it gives CAISEKRGNQPQHF.